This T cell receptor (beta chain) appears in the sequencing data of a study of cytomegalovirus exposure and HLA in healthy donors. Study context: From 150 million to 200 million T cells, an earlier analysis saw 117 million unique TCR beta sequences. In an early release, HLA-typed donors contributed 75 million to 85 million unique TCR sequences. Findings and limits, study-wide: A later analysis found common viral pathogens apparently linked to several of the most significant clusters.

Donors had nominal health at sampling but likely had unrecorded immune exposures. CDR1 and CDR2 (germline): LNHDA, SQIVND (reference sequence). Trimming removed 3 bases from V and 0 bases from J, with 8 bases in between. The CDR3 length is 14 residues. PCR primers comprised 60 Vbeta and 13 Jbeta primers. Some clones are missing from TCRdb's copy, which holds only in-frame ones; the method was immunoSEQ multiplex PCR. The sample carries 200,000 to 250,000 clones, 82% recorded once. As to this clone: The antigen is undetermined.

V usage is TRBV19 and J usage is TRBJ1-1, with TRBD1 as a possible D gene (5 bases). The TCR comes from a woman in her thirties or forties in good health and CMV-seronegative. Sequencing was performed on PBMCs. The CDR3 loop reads CASSMPTVNTEAFF. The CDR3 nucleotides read TGTGCCAGTAGTATGCCGACAGTGAACACTGAAGCTTTCTTT. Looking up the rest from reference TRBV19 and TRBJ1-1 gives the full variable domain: DGGITQSPKYLFRKEGQNVTLSCEQNLNHDAMYWYRQDPGQGLRLIYYSQIVNDFQKGDIAEGYSVSREKKESFPLTVTSAQKNPTAFYLCASSMPTVNTEAFFGQGTRLTVV.